This entry lists 8 T cell receptor beta chains sequenced from one sample in a study of post-analysis software for immune sequencing data. Study-level findings and limits: Compared with controls, patients had more of about 5 TRBV segments, including TRBV5-6, TRBV5-1 and TRBV20-1.

Their cognate antigens are unknown. cDNA libraries of TCR beta carried unique molecular identifiers. In TCRdb, the PCR reads were re-called with MiXCR into one record per CDR3 protein. Here the sample spans about 770,000 distinct CDR3 sequences, 46% being singletons. The sequenced material came from blood. These receptors were obtained from a girl under 18 with multiple sclerosis.

V usage is TRBV6-6 and J usage is TRBJ2-7; 7 nucleotides line up with TRBD1. After removal of 6 bases from V and 1 base from J, the junction contained 9 bases not matched to a gene. The CDR3 covers 15 residues. CDR1 and CDR2 (germline): MNHNY, SVGAGI (reference sequence). The CDR3 region is CASSTDRLISYEQYF. CDR3 DNA: TGTGCCAGCAGCACGGACAGGCTTATTTCCTACGAGCAGTACTTC.

This chain uses TRBV5-5 with TRBJ1-5; D ambiguous. V was pared by 7 bases and J by 1 base, with 21 bases between. Germline lookup yields CDR1 SGHKS and CDR2 YYEKEE (reference sequence). This CDR3 comprises 17 residues. The CDR3 region is CASRPVYGRESNQPQHF. CDR3 nucleotide sequence: TGTGCCAGCCGCCCGGTCTATGGAAGAGAAAGCAATCAGCCCCAGCATTTT.

This clonotype appeared once. The chain combines TRBV10-3 with TRBJ2-3; D ambiguous. In germline, CDR1 is ENHRY, CDR2 SYGVKD. The length of the CDR3 is 15 residues. Trimming took off 2 bases at V and 0 bases at J, with 9 bases between the two ends. DNA for the CDR3: TGTGCCATCAGTGAGCGGGCTCAAAGCACAGATACGCAGTATTTT. It codes for CAISERAQSTDTQYF.

CDR3: CSASRPPFNEQFF. The CDR3 nucleotides are TGCAGTGCTAGCCGGCCGCCATTTAATGAGCAGTTCTTC. This rearrangement joins TRBV20-1 to TRBJ2-1; D is unclear. Germline-derived CDR1 and CDR2 are DFQATT and SNEGSKA (reference sequence). Between the trimmed V and J ends, which lost 3 bases and 7 bases, there was a span of 13 bases. The CDR3 length is 13 residues.

The chain is built from TRBV12-3 or TRBV12-4 and TRBJ2-6, with D uncertain. The V gene lost 2 bases and the J gene lost 0 bases, with 5 bases spanning the gap. CDR3 size: 15 residues. Here the CDR3 DNA reads TGTGCCAGCAGTTTAATCGGCTCTGGGGCCAACGTCCTGACTTTC. This encodes CASSLIGSGANVLTF.

About this clonotype: No DNA is shown, since the ends of the CDR3 on it are uncertain; the CDR3 is the one TCRdb lists. CDR3 protein: CASSTSDGNTEAFF. The chain has TRBV6-5 and TRBJ1-1. CDR1 is MNHEY, CDR2 SVGAGI, per germline. Ends included, the CDR3 has 14 residues.

This clonotype was detected a few times. The chain employs TRBV20-1 and TRBJ2-7; no reliable D call. The CDR3 runs 14 residues. V was pared by 4 bases and J by 3 bases, with 16 bases between. Per germline, CDR1 DFQATT and CDR2 SNEGSKA (reference sequence). Here the CDR3 DNA reads TGCAGTGCTACGGACGGTGCAAACCTCTACGAGCAGTACTTC. Its protein product is CSATDGANLYEQYF.

The V and J genes are TRBV18 and TRBJ2-7; D may be TRBD2 (6 bases). The germline V and J ends were trimmed by 3 bases and 5 bases, with 17 bases remaining between them. The CDR3 is 15 residues long. CDR1 and CDR2 from the germline V gene are KGHSH and LQKENI. CDR3 coding DNA: TGTGCCAGCTCACCGCCCCGACTAGTCCCCAACGAGCAGTACTTC. Translation gives CASSPPRLVPNEQYF.